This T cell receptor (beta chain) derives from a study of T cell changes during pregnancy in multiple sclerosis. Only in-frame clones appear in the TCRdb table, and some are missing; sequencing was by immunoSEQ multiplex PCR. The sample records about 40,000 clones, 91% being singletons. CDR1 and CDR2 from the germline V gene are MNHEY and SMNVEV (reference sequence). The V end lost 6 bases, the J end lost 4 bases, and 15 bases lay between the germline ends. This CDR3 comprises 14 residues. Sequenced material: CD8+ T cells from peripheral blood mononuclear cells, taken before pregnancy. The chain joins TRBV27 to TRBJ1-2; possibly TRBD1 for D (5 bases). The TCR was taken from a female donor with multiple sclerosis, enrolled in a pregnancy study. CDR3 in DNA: TGTGCCAGCAGCTTCCAGGGTGTCGGCTATGGCTACACCTTC. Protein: CASSFQGVGYGYTF.